This TCR beta chain was obtained from a study of control samples from healthy donors and cancer patients (dated by TCRdb to between 2020 and 2021). The germline V end is reduced by 5 bases and the J end by 2 bases; junction bases left unmatched: 5. There are 16 amino acids in the CDR3, from cysteine to phenylalanine inclusive. Only CDR3 DNA is held: 48 bases, read in frame from base 1. The germline V gene (reference sequence) sets CDR1 to LNHDA and CDR2 to SQIVND. Of note for this clone: Its target antigen remains unknown. No quality values exist for individual bases; no much larger clone is one base distant.

Receptors were amplified or captured by the immunoSEQ multiplex PCR assay. TCRdb's version of the immuneACCESS table is confined to in-frame rearrangements and falls short of the full clone set. An unresolved V gene accounts for under half of the shortfall where checked; the remainder is of unknown origin. The sample contains around 170,000 clones, roughly nine tenths of them found a single time. The top ten clones comprise 0.65% to 0.85% of the sample. The rearrangement combines TRBV19 with TRBJ1-4, with TRBD1 identical over 10 junction bases. The source of this sequence is a woman aged 30 to 39 in good health. The sequenced sample was blood. The DNA sequence is given as TGTGCCAGTAGTCTCCCGGGACAGGGGACTAATGAAAAACTGTTTTTT. This gives the protein CASSLPGQGTNEKLFF. The full variable domain, with segments outside the CDR3 supplied by the reference TRBV19 and TRBJ1-4 proteins, appears as DGGITQSPKYLFRKEGQNVTLSCEQNLNHDAMYWYRQDPGQGLRLIYYSQIVNDFQKGDIAEGYSVSREKKESFPLTVTSAQKNPTAFYLCASSLPGQGTNEKLFFGSGTQLSVL.